The 4 T cell receptor beta chains below were found in one sample sequenced in a study of beta chain features in type 1 diabetes. Regarding the study as a whole: Shorter TCRB CDR3s, moderately but significantly so, marked every one of the four CD4+ subsets in Type 1 diabetes patients.

Their specific antigens are unknown. Of the isolated RNA, all was reverse transcribed, and so the sequenced material was expressed TCRB transcripts. Sequencing was performed with immunoSEQ multiplex PCR; in TCRdb, only in-frame clones are kept and a portion is missing. The profile covers a few hundred thousand clones, with around 16% appearing a single time and approximately 0.015% taken by the ten largest. The specimen sequenced was naive CD4+ T cells from blood. All receptors come from a man aged 18 to 35 with type 1 diabetes.

In nucleotides, the CDR3 is TGTGCCAGCAGTGATCAGGGGCGGGTGGGTCAGCCCCAGCATTTT. Its translation is CASSDQGRVGQPQHF. This chain links TRBV2 with TRBJ1-5, with D possibly TRBD1 on 6 matching bases. CDR1 SNHLY and CDR2 FYNNEI come from the germline V gene. The V end was cut by 3 bases, the J end by 6 bases, with 15 bases between. The CDR3 contains 15 residues.

On this clone: This CDR3 is also generated by other DNA sequences in the sample. The chain couples TRBV9 to TRBJ2-1; the D gene is possibly TRBD2 (6 bases). The CDR3 sequence is 15 residues long. Germline CDR1 reads SGDLS; CDR2 reads YYNGEE. V dropped 0 bases and J dropped 0 bases, with 7 bases sitting between them. The CDR3 is CASSVAGVSYNEQFF. CDR3 DNA sequence: TGTGCCAGCAGCGTAGCGGGGGTCTCCTACAATGAGCAGTTCTTC.

The chain carries TRBV27 and TRBJ2-5; TRBD2 matches 8 bases. CDR3 length: 15 residues. Germline V gene sequence: CDR1 MNHEY, CDR2 SMNVEV (reference sequence). V dropped 3 bases and J dropped 2; count of bases not matched to a gene: 5. CDR3 DNA sequence: TGTGCCAGCAGTTTTCTAGCGGGCAGGCAAGAGACCCAGTACTTC. This codes for CASSFLAGRQETQYF.

The rearrangement links TRBV4-3 to TRBJ1-6, with D unresolved. V lost 0 bases and J 8 bases, leaving 14 bases between the germline ends. The CDR3 runs to 16 residues. Germline-derived CDR1 and CDR2 are LGHNA and YSLEER. The CDR3 coding sequence is TGCGCCAGCAGCCAAGATGTCCAGTGGGGAGATTCACCCCTCCACTTT. Protein product: CASSQDVQWGDSPLHF.